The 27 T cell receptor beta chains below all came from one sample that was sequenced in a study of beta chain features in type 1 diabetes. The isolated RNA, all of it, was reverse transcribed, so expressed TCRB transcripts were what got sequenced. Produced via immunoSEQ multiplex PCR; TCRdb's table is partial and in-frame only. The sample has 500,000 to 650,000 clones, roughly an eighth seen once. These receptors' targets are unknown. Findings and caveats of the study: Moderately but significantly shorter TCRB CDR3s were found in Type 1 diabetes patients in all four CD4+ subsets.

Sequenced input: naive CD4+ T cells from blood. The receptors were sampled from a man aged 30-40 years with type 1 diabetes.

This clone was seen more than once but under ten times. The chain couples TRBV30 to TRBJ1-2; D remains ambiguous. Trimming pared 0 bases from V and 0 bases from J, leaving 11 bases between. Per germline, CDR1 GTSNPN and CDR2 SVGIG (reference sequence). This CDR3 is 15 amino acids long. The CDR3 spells CAWSVRAEANYGYTF. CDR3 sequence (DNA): TGTGCCTGGAGTGTACGGGCGGAGGCTAACTATGGCTACACCTTC.

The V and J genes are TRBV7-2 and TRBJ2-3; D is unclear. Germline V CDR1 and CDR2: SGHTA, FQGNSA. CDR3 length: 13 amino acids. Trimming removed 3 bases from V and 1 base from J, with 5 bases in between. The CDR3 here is CASSFSRTDTQYF. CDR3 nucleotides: TGTGCCAGCAGCTTTAGCCGCACAGATACGCAGTATTTT.

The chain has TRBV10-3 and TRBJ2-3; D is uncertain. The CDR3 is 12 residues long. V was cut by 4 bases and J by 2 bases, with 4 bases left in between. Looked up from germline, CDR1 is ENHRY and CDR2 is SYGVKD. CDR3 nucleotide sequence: TGTGCCATCAGTGTGACCACAGATACGCAGTATTTT. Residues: CAISVTTDTQYF.

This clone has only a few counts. CDR3 nucleotides: TGTGCCAGTAGTATTGGGGGCAATGCGGCAGATACGCAGTATTTT. The encoded protein is CASSIGGNAADTQYF. This chain uses TRBV19 with TRBJ2-3, with a weak D call TRBD1 (6 bases). CDR1 is LNHDA, CDR2 SQIVND, per germline (reference sequence). V dropped 3 bases and J dropped 4 bases, with 14 bases sitting between them. The CDR3 is 15 amino acids.

The DNA for the CDR3 is TGTGCCAGCACCCCCTCGGGCCTCAAGCCCCAGCATTTT. This sequence encodes CASTPSGLKPQHF. This rearrangement joins TRBV28 to TRBJ1-5; no firm D call. The CDR3 is made up of 13 amino acids. CDR1 and CDR2 from the germline V gene are MDHEN and SYDVKM. Between the trimmed V and J ends, which lost 7 bases and 8 bases, there was a span of 15 bases.

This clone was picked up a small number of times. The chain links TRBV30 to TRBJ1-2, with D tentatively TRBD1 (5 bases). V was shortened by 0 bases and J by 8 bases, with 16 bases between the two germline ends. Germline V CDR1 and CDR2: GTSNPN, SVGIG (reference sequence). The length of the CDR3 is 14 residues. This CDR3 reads CAWSVRGFGVGYTF. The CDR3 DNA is TGTGCCTGGAGTGTAAGGGGATTCGGGGTGGGCTACACCTTC.

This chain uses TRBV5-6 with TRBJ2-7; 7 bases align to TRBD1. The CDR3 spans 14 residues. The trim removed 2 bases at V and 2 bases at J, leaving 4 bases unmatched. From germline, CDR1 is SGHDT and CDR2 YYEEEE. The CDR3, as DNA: TGTGCCAGCAGCTTTTCGACAGGGACCTACGAGCAGTACTTC. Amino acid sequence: CASSFSTGTYEQYF.

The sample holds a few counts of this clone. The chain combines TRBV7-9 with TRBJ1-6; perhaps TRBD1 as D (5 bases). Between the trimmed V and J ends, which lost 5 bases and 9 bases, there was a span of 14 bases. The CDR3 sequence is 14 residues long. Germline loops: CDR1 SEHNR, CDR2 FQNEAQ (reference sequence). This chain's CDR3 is CASSPDGASSPLHF. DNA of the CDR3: TGTGCCAGCAGCCCGGACGGGGCAAGTTCACCCCTCCACTTT. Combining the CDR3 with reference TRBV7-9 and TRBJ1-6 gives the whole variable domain DTGVSQNPRHKITKRGQNVTFRCDPISEHNRLYWYRQTLGQGPEFLTYFQNEAQLEKSRLLSDRFSAERPKGSFSTLEIQRTEQGDSAMYLCASSPDGASSPLHFGNGTRLTVT.

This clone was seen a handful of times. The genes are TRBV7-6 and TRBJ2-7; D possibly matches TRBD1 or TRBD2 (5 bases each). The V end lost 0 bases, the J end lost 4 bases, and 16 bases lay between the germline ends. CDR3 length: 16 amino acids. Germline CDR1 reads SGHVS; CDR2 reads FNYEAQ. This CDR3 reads CASSLANPGTRYEQYF. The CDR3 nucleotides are TGTGCCAGCAGCTTAGCGAATCCCGGGACCAGATACGAGCAGTACTTC.

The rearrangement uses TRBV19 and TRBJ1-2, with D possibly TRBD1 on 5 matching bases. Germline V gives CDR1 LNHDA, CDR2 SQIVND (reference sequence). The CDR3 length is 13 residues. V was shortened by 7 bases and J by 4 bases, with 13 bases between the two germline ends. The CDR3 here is CASTLGRGYGYTF. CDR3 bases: TGTGCCAGTACCCTCGGGAGGGGCTATGGCTACACCTTC.

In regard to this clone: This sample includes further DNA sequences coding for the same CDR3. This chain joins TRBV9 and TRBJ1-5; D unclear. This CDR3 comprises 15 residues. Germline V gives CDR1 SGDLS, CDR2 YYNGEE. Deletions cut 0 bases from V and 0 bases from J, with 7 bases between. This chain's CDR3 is CASSVAPDSNQPQHF. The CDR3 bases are TGTGCCAGCAGCGTAGCTCCGGATAGCAATCAGCCCCAGCATTTT.

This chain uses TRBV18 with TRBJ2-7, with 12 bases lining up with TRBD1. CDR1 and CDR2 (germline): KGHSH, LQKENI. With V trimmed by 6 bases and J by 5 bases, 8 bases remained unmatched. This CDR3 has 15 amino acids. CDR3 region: CASSWTGTGGHEQYF. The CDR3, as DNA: TGTGCCAGCTCCTGGACCGGGACAGGGGGCCACGAGCAGTACTTC.

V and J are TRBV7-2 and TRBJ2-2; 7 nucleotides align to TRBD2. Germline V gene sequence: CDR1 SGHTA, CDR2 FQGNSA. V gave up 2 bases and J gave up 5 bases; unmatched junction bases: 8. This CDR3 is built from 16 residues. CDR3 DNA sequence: TGTGCCAGCAGCTTAATATTCAGCGGGGTGACCGGGGAGCTGTTTTTT. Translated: CASSLIFSGVTGELFF.

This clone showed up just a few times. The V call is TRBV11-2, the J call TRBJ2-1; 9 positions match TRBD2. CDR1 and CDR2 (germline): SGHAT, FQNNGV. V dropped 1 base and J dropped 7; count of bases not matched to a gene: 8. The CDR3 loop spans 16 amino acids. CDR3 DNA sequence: TGTGCCAGCAGCTTAGGTTCTAGCGGGGCTTGGAATGAGCAGTTCTTC. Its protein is CASSLGSSGAWNEQFF. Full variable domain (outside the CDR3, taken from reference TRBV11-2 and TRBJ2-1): EAGVAQSPRYKIIEKRQSVAFWCNPISGHATLYWYQQILGQGPKLLIQFQNNGVVDDSQLPKDRFSAERLKGVDSTLKIQPAKLEDSAVYLCASSLGSSGAWNEQFFGPGTRLTVL.

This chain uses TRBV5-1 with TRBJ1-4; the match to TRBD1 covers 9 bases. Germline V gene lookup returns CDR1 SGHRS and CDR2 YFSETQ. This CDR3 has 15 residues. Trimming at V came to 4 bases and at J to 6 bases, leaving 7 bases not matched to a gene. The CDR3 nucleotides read TGCGCCAGCAGCCTTTCGACAGGGGGTTATGAAAAACTGTTTTTT. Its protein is CASSLSTGGYEKLFF.

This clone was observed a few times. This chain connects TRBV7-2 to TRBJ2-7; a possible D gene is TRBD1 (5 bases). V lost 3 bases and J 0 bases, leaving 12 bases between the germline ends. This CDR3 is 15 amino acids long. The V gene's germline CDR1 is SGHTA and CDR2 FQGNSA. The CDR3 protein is CASSFDTGNSYEQYF. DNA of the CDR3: TGTGCCAGCAGCTTCGATACAGGCAACTCCTACGAGCAGTACTTC. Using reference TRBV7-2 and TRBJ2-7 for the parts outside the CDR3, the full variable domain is GAGVSQSPSNKVTEKGKDVELRCDPISGHTALYWYRQSLGQGLEFLIYFQGNSAPDKSGLPSDRFSAERTGGSVSTLTIQRTQQEDSAVYLCASSFDTGNSYEQYFGPGTRLTVT.

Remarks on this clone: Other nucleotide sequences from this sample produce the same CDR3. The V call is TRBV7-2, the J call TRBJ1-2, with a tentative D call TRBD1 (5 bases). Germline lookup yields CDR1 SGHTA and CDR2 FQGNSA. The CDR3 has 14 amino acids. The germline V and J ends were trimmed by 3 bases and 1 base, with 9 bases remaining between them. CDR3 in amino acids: CASSFGQGNYGYTF. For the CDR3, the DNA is TGTGCCAGCAGCTTCGGTCAGGGTAACTATGGCTACACCTTC.

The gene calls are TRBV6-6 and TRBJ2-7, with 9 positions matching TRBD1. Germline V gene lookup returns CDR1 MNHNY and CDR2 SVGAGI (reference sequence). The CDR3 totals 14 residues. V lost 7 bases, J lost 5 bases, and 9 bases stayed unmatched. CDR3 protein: CASNLGQGGDEQYF. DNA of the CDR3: TGTGCCAGCAATCTGGGACAGGGAGGGGACGAGCAGTACTTC.

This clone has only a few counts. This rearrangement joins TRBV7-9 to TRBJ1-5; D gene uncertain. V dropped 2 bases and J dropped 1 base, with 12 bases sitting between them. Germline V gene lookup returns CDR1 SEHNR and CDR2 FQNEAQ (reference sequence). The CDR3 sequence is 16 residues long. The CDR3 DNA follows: TGTGCCAGCAGCTTAAAAGGGATCGGAAGCAATCAGCCCCAGCATTTT. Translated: CASSLKGIGSNQPQHF.

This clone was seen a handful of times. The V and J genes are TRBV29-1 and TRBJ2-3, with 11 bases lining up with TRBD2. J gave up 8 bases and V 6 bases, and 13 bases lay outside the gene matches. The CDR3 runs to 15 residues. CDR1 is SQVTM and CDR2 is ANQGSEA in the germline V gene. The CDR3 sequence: CSVDTSGGVIVTQYF. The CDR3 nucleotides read TGCAGCGTCGATACTAGCGGGGGTGTCATCGTTACGCAGTATTTT.

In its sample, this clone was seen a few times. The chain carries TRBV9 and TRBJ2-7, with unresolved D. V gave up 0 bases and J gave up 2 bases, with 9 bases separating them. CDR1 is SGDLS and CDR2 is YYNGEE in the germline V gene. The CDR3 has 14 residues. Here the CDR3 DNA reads TGTGCCAGCAGCGTAGCAGGCAGCACCTACGAGCAGTACTTC. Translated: CASSVAGSTYEQYF.

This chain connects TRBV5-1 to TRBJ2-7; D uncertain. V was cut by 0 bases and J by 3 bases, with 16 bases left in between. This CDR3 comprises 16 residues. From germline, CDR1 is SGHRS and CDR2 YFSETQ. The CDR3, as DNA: TGCGCCAGCAGCTTGGGTAGGGCCCTTGTATTCTACGAGCAGTACTTC. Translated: CASSLGRALVFYEQYF.

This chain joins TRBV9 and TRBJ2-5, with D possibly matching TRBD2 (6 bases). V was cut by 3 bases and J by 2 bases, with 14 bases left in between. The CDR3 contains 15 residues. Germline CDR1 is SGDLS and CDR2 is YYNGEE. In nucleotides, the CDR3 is TGTGCCAGCAGCGCTCTCCTCGCGGGACAAGAGACCCAGTACTTC. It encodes CASSALLAGQETQYF.

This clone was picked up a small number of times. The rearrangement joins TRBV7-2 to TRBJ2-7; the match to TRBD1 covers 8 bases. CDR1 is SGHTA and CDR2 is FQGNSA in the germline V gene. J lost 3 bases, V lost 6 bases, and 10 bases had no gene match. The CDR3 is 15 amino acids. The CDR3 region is CASRSRTGSGYEQYF. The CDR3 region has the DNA TGTGCCAGCAGATCTAGGACAGGGTCAGGCTACGAGCAGTACTTC.

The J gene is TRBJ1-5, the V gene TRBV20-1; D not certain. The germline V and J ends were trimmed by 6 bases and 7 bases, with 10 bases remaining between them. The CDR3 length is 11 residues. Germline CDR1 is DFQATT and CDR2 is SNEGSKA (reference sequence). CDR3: CSAKGNQPQHF. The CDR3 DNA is TGCAGTGCCAAAGGTAACCAGCCCCAGCATTTT.

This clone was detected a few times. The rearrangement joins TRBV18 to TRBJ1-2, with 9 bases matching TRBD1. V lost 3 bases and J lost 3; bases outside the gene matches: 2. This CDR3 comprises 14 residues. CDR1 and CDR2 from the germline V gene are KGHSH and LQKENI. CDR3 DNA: TGTGCCAGCTCACCTCGGACAGGGGACTATGGCTACACCTTC. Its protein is CASSPRTGDYGYTF.

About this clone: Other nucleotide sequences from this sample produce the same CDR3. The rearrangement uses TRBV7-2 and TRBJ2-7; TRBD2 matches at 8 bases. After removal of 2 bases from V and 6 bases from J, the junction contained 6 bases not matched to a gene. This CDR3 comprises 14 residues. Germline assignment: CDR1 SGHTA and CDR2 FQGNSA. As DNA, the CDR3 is TGTGCCAGCAGCTTACTAGCGGGTTCGGGCGAGCAGTACTTC. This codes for CASSLLAGSGEQYF.